Shown below are 11 T cell receptor beta chains from a single sample sequenced in a study of patients and donors after allogeneic stem cell transplantation. From the RT-PCR reads, TCRdb called clonotypes with MiXCR, one entry per CDR3 protein. The data contain hundreds of thousands of distinct CDR3 sequences, more than 15% of them singletons. Sequencing was performed on blood, either unsorted or a sorted T cell fraction (not recorded which). The receptors were gathered from a human donor who was either an allogeneic HSCT recipient or a stem cell or donor lymphocyte infusion donor (not recorded which). It is not recorded whose cells these are; they may come from a transplant donor.

There are many counts of this clonotype. The chain is built from TRBV3-1 and TRBJ2-1, with D maybe TRBD2 (5 bases). Trimming stripped 2 bases from V and 7 bases from J, with 15 bases between. The CDR3 sequence is 15 residues long. CDR1 is LGHDT and CDR2 is YNNKEL in the germline V gene (reference sequence). The chain's CDR3 is CASSQKVLGVNEQFF. The CDR3 nucleotides are TGTGCCAGCAGCCAAAAAGTCCTCGGGGTGAATGAGCAGTTCTTC.

The chain recombines TRBV12-3 or TRBV12-4 with TRBJ1-6, with D unresolved. Trimming stripped 4 bases from V and 8 bases from J, with 6 bases between. The CDR3 is 12 residues long. CDR3 DNA sequence: TGTGCCAGCAGTTATTGGTATTCACCCCTCCACTTT. Translating gives CASSYWYSPLHF.

J is TRBJ2-5 and V is TRBV19; D is uncertain. This CDR3 spans 14 amino acids. V lost 1 base, J lost 7 bases, and 13 bases lay in between. Looked up from germline, CDR1 is LNHDA and CDR2 is SQIVND (reference sequence). Here the CDR3 DNA reads TGTGCCAGTAGTATAGTAGGAGAAGACGGGACCCAGTACTTC. This encodes CASSIVGEDGTQYF.

The rearrangement uses TRBV10-3 and TRBJ2-1; 10 nucleotides agree with TRBD2. This CDR3 contains 15 residues. Unmatched junction bases numbered 5, after V lost 0 bases and J lost 9 bases. In germline, CDR1 is ENHRY, CDR2 SYGVKD. The DNA of the CDR3 is TGTGCCATCAGTGAGTCACTAGCGGGACGGGGTGAGCAGTTCTTC. Translation: CAISESLAGRGEQFF.

The J gene is TRBJ2-5, the V gene TRBV7-9; D gene uncertain. Deletions cut 5 bases from V and 0 bases from J, with 10 bases between. The CDR3 has 14 amino acids. In germline, CDR1 is SEHNR, CDR2 FQNEAQ (reference sequence). The CDR3 protein is CASSQNEYQETQYF. The CDR3 nucleotides read TGTGCCAGCAGCCAAAATGAGTACCAAGAGACCCAGTACTTC. Full variable domain (rest looked up from reference TRBV7-9 and TRBJ2-5): DTGVSQNPRHKITKRGQNVTFRCDPISEHNRLYWYRQTLGQGPEFLTYFQNEAQLEKSRLLSDRFSAERPKGSFSTLEIQRTEQGDSAMYLCASSQNEYQETQYFGPGTRLLVL.

This clonotype was seen only a few times. This chain uses TRBV6-5 with TRBJ2-3; TRBD2 is a possible D gene (6 bases). The CDR3 is 13 amino acids. The V gene lost 6 bases and the J gene lost 2 bases, with 9 bases spanning the gap. CDR1 MNHEY and CDR2 SVGAGI come from the germline V gene. In DNA form, the CDR3 reads TGTGCCAGCAGCTTACTAGCCACAGATACGCAGTATTTT. This gives the protein CASSLLATDTQYF.

The chain links TRBV20-1 to TRBJ1-1; no clear D gene. The germline V and J ends were trimmed by 6 bases and 0 bases, with 14 bases remaining between them. The CDR3 extends over 14 amino acids. Germline CDR1 reads DFQATT; CDR2 reads SNEGSKA (reference sequence). The CDR3 is CSAHSGEMNTEAFF. CDR3 in DNA: TGCAGTGCCCACAGTGGAGAGATGAACACTGAAGCTTTCTTT.

This clonotype came up a few times. This chain joins TRBV7-2 and TRBJ2-3; 13 bases fit TRBD2. The CDR3 covers 19 residues. Germline values: CDR1 SGHTA, CDR2 FQGNSA. V gave up 0 bases and J gave up 4 bases; unmatched junction bases: 10. The CDR3 sequence: CASSLALAGGRGHADTQYF. CDR3 DNA sequence: TGTGCCAGCAGCTTAGCACTAGCGGGAGGGAGAGGCCACGCAGATACGCAGTATTTT. Looking up the rest from reference TRBV7-2 and TRBJ2-3 gives the full variable domain: GAGVSQSPSNKVTEKGKDVELRCDPISGHTALYWYRQSLGQGLEFLIYFQGNSAPDKSGLPSDRFSAERTGGSVSTLTIQRTQQEDSAVYLCASSLALAGGRGHADTQYFGPGTRLTVL.

The CDR3 spells CSGRDISYEQYF. As DNA, the CDR3 is TGCAGTGGTAGGGACATCTCCTACGAGCAGTACTTC. J is TRBJ2-7 and V is TRBV20-1, with a weak D call TRBD1 (6 bases). V gave up 7 bases and J gave up 0 bases, with 10 bases separating them. CDR1 DFQATT and CDR2 SNEGSKA come from the germline V gene (reference sequence). This CDR3 is 12 amino acids long.

This clonotype was detected a few times. The J gene is TRBJ2-7, the V gene TRBV18, with 8 positions matching TRBD2. The CDR3 length is 13 residues. From germline, CDR1 is KGHSH and CDR2 LQKENI. After removal of 4 bases from V and 5 bases from J, the junction contained 4 bases not matched to a gene. The CDR3 nucleotides read TGTGCCAGCTCACTGAACGGGGGGGACGAGCAGTACTTC. Encoded protein: CASSLNGGDEQYF. The complete variable domain, with remaining parts taken from reference TRBV18 and TRBJ2-7, reads NAGVMQNPRHLVRRRGQEARLRCSPMKGHSHVYWYRQLPEEGLKFMVYLQKENIIDESGMPKERFSAEFPKEGPSILRIQQVVRGDSAAYFCASSLNGGDEQYFGPGTRLTVT.

The chain uses TRBV7-9 and TRBJ2-7, with TRBD2 matching 9 bases. V lost 1 base to trimming and J lost 4 bases; unmatched junction nucleotides: 2. This CDR3 comprises 14 residues. From germline, CDR1 is SEHNR and CDR2 FQNEAQ (reference sequence). The CDR3 DNA follows: TGTGCCAGCAGCTTAGGACTAGCGGAGTACGAGCAGTACTTC. This translates into CASSLGLAEYEQYF.